These 24 T cell receptor beta chains were sequenced from one sample in a study of shared clonotypes between healthy human individuals. Assay used: immunoSEQ multiplex PCR; TCRdb lists only in-frame clones, some missing. The repertoire holds about half a million clones, with about 72% as singletons. Sequenced input: PBMCs. These TCRs come from a middle-aged woman in good health. Some clones in this sample may be carry-over from other donors' samples.

The chain is built from TRBV7-2 and TRBJ2-1; 8 nucleotides agree with TRBD2. The junction had 5 bases not matched to a gene; V was cut back by 4 bases and J by 3 bases. The CDR3 is made up of 15 amino acids. Looked up from germline, CDR1 is SGHTA and CDR2 is FQGNSA. The CDR3 coding sequence is TGTGCCAGCAGCTACGGCGGGGGGTTCTACAATGAGCAGTTCTTC. Translation: CASSYGGGFYNEQFF.

This sequence joins TRBV4-3 and TRBJ1-2, with unresolved D. The CDR3 extends over 16 amino acids. Looked up from germline, CDR1 is LGHNA and CDR2 is YSLEER. V lost 2 bases and J lost 8, with 21 bases in between. The CDR3 sequence is CASSQSRIIFSGGYTF. In DNA, the CDR3 is TGCGCCAGCAGCCAATCGCGTATTATATTTTCGGGAGGCTACACCTTC.

The chain has TRBV20-1 and TRBJ1-2; TRBD1 matches 9 bases. The CDR3 contains 11 residues. V lost 6 bases to trimming and J lost 7 bases; unmatched junction nucleotides: 3. Germline V lookup: CDR1 DFQATT, CDR2 SNEGSKA (reference sequence). CDR3 region: CSATDRGGYTF. The CDR3 region has the DNA TGCAGTGCCACGGACAGGGGTGGCTACACCTTC.

V is TRBV15 and J is TRBJ2-2; possible D gene TRBD2, 6 bases. V lost 7 bases to trimming and J lost 0 bases, with 12 bases between them. The CDR3 consists of 15 residues. Germline V gene sequence: CDR1 LNHNV, CDR2 YYDKDF (reference sequence). The chain's CDR3 is CATTAGLPNTGELFF. The CDR3 DNA reads as TGTGCCACCACCGCGGGACTCCCGAACACCGGGGAGCTGTTTTTT.

This clone came up once. This chain joins TRBV6-5 and TRBJ2-3, with a tentative D call TRBD1 (5 bases). In germline, CDR1 is MNHEY, CDR2 SVGAGI. The CDR3 has 14 residues. V dropped 6 bases and J dropped 1 base, with 11 bases sitting between them. The CDR3 nucleotides are TGTGCCAGCAGGTATCAACAGGGCACAGATACGCAGTATTTT. Translation gives CASRYQQGTDTQYF.

This chain links TRBV7-6 with TRBJ2-1; perhaps D is TRBD1 or TRBD2 (5 bases each). This CDR3 has 13 amino acids. Trimming removed 3 bases at V and 7 bases at J, with 10 bases between. CDR1 SGHVS and CDR2 FNYEAQ come from the germline V gene. CDR3 sequence reads: CASSLGPNNEQFF. As DNA, the CDR3 is TGTGCCAGCAGCTTGGGACCGAATAATGAGCAGTTCTTC.

The V and J genes are TRBV19 and TRBJ1-5; 7 bases are shared with TRBD1. The CDR3 is 14 residues long. V shed 6 bases, J shed 6 bases, and the junction held 8 bases outside the gene matches. Germline V gene lookup returns CDR1 LNHDA and CDR2 SQIVND (reference sequence). CDR3 DNA sequence: TGTGCCAGTAGCCCCGGGACAGTGGTTCAGCCCCAGCATTTT. This sequence encodes CASSPGTVVQPQHF.

The V call is TRBV28, the J call TRBJ2-5; TRBD1 matches 7 bases. The CDR3 consists of 14 residues. The V gene's germline CDR1 is MDHEN and CDR2 SYDVKM. V was pared by 5 bases and J by 4 bases, with 7 bases of the junction left unmatched. As DNA, the CDR3 is TGTGCCAGCAGTCCTTTTAGGGGGCCAGAGACCCAGTACTTC. This codes for CASSPFRGPETQYF.

This clone was counted a single time. The gene calls are TRBV5-3 and TRBJ2-1; 9 bases line up with TRBD2. TRBV5-3 is classed as an ORF, of uncertain function. The CDR3 is 18 amino acids. With V trimmed by 6 bases and J by 0 bases, 13 bases remained unmatched. CDR3 coding DNA: TGTGCCAGAACCATCGGGCTAGCGGGACTCGGCTCCTACAATGAGCAGTTCTTC. Its translation is CARTIGLAGLGSYNEQFF.

This clone was detected many times. The chain employs TRBV6-4 and TRBJ2-1; TRBD2 aligns across 10 bases. Germline CDR1 MRHNA, CDR2 SNTAGT. The V gene end was trimmed by 4 bases and the J gene end by 0 bases; junction bases not matched to a gene: 0. The CDR3 length is 15 residues. As DNA, the CDR3 is TGTGCCAGCAGTGCTAGCGGGAGCTCCTACAATGAGCAGTTCTTC. Its protein is CASSASGSSYNEQFF.

This chain links TRBV2 with TRBJ2-1; 9 bases line up with TRBD2. The CDR3 is 15 amino acids. The trim removed 3 bases at V and 10 bases at J, leaving 10 bases unmatched. CDR1 and CDR2 (germline): SNHLY, FYNNEI. The CDR3 reads CASSDWLAGSREQFF. The CDR3 bases are TGTGCCAGCAGTGACTGGCTAGCGGGAAGTCGGGAGCAGTTCTTC.

This clone was counted only a few times. Since a much larger clone is just one base distant, this may be a read error. The chain recombines TRBV6-1 with TRBJ2-1, with a weak D call TRBD1 (6 bases). Germline-derived CDR1 and CDR2 are MNHNS and SASEGT. The CDR3 sequence is 15 residues long. CDR3 loop: CASSVRTETYNGQFF. CDR3 DNA sequence: TGTGCCAGCAGTGTAAGGACAGAGACCTACAATGGGCAGTTCTTC.

The V gene is TRBV4-3, the J gene TRBJ2-3; TRBD2 aligns across 8 bases. This CDR3 region has 15 residues. Trimming at V came to 0 bases and at J to 3 bases, leaving 2 bases not matched to a gene. Germline CDR1 reads LGHNA; CDR2 reads YSLEER. CDR3 protein: CASSQETSETDTQYF. CDR3 nucleotide sequence: TGCGCCAGCAGCCAAGAGACTAGCGAAACAGATACGCAGTATTTT.

The chain carries TRBV4-2 and TRBJ2-2; TRBD2 matches at 12 bases. The CDR3 extends over 15 amino acids. Germline V gene data show CDR1 as LGHNA and CDR2 as YNFKEQ. Losses at the gene ends were 4 bases for V and 7 bases for J; bases not matched to a gene: 4. CDR3 amino acids: CASSPRTSGDGELFF. The CDR3 coding sequence is TGTGCCAGCAGCCCCCGGACTAGCGGGGACGGGGAGCTGTTTTTT.

This chain joins TRBV10-1 and TRBJ2-2; 15 nucleotides align to TRBD2. Germline V lookup: CDR1 WNHNN, CDR2 SYGVQD (reference sequence). Trimming at V came to 3 bases and at J to 8 bases, leaving 10 bases not matched to a gene. The CDR3 has 18 residues. CDR3 in amino acids: CASSDLGLAGGPRGELFF. CDR3 nucleotides: TGCGCCAGCAGTGACCTAGGACTAGCGGGAGGGCCAAGGGGGGAGCTGTTTTTT.

The V gene is TRBV2, the J gene TRBJ2-3; 7 bases are a match to TRBD1. CDR3 length equals 15 residues. The germline V gene has CDR1 SNHLY and CDR2 FYNNEI. After removal of 1 base from V and 4 bases from J, the junction contained 5 bases not matched to a gene. CDR3 DNA sequence: TGTGCCAGCAGTGAAGGCGACAGGGACGCAGATACGCAGTATTTT. It specifies CASSEGDRDADTQYF. Complete variable domain (other parts from reference TRBV2 and TRBJ2-3): EPEVTQTPSHQVTQMGQEVILRCVPISNHLYFYWYRQILGQKVEFLVSFYNNEISEKSEIFDDQFSVERPDGSNFTLKIRSTKLEDSAMYFCASSEGDRDADTQYFGPGTRLTVL.

Ten or more counts support this clone. This chain connects TRBV28 to TRBJ2-7; 10 bases line up with TRBD1. Unmatched junction bases numbered 7, after V lost 4 bases and J lost 7 bases. There are 14 residues in the CDR3. Germline-derived CDR1 and CDR2 are MDHEN and SYDVKM. The CDR3 coding sequence is TGTGCCAGCAGTTGGGGGACAGGGGCGCGAGAGCAGTACTTC. It specifies CASSWGTGAREQYF.

The chain recombines TRBV9 with TRBJ2-1; 9 bases agree with TRBD2. This CDR3 comprises 15 residues. With V trimmed by 3 bases and J by 4 bases, 5 bases remained unmatched. Per the germline V gene, CDR1 is SGDLS and CDR2 is YYNGEE. In DNA form, the CDR3 reads TGTGCCAGCAGCGCCCTGACTAGCGGTTACAATGAGCAGTTCTTC. It translates to CASSALTSGYNEQFF.

The genes are TRBV5-1 and TRBJ2-7, with a weak D call TRBD1 (5 bases). The CDR3 length is 14 residues. The germline V gene encodes CDR1 SGHRS and CDR2 YFSETQ. The V and J ends lost 3 bases and 2 bases respectively, with 12 bases between them. The CDR3 loop is CASSSDSFPYEQYF. DNA for the CDR3: TGCGCCAGCAGCTCAGACAGCTTTCCCTACGAGCAGTACTTC.

This clone was counted a single time. The CDR3 loop is CASSLDSGQYNEQFF. CDR3 coding DNA: TGTGCCAGCAGCTTAGATTCGGGGCAGTACAATGAGCAGTTCTTC. V gene TRBV11-2 combines with J gene TRBJ2-1, with D perhaps TRBD1 or TRBD2 (5 bases each). CDR3 length equals 15 residues. Germline V gene lookup returns CDR1 SGHAT and CDR2 FQNNGV. V was shortened by 0 bases and J by 4 bases, with 10 bases between the two germline ends.

As concerns this clone: Distinct nucleotide sequences in the sample also encode this CDR3. V usage is TRBV6-1 and J usage is TRBJ2-3; TRBD2 matches at 7 bases. After removal of 4 bases from V and 4 bases from J, the junction contained 8 bases not matched to a gene. Per germline, CDR1 MNHNS and CDR2 SASEGT. This CDR3 comprises 15 residues. CDR3 protein: CASSGLAGGPDTQYF. The CDR3 nucleotides are TGTGCCAGCAGTGGACTAGCCGGTGGACCAGATACGCAGTATTTT.

V gene TRBV5-1 combines with J gene TRBJ2-1; possible D gene TRBD2, 6 bases. The CDR3 spans 14 residues. Per the germline V gene, CDR1 is SGHRS and CDR2 is YFSETQ. V dropped 7 bases and J dropped 4 bases, with 15 bases sitting between them. CDR3 nucleotide sequence: TGCGCCAGCGCCGCGGTAGCGGCTTACAATGAGCAGTTCTTC. Amino acids: CASAAVAAYNEQFF.

This CDR3 reads CASSSGQGAATEAFF. DNA of the CDR3: TGCGCCAGCAGCTCGGGACAGGGGGCTGCGACTGAAGCTTTCTTT. The chain links TRBV5-1 to TRBJ1-1, with 12 bases aligning to TRBD1. Looked up from germline, CDR1 is SGHRS and CDR2 is YFSETQ. The V and J ends lost 3 bases and 5 bases, in that order; junction bases with no gene match: 5. The CDR3 runs to 15 residues. Complete variable domain (other parts from reference TRBV5-1 and TRBJ1-1): KAGVTQTPRYLIKTRGQQVTLSCSPISGHRSVSWYQQTPGQGLQFLFEYFSETQRNKGNFPGRFSGRQFSNSRSEMNVSTLELGDSALYLCASSSGQGAATEAFFGQGTRLTVV.

The chain uses TRBV5-5 and TRBJ2-5; TRBD2 is a possible D gene (6 bases). Germline-derived CDR1 and CDR2 are SGHKS and YYEKEE (reference sequence). Trimming stripped 0 bases from V and 6 bases from J, with 15 bases between. The CDR3 is 15 residues long. The CDR3 protein is CASSLVAGWVQTQYF. The CDR3 DNA follows: TGTGCCAGCAGCTTGGTCGCGGGATGGGTGCAGACCCAGTACTTC.